The 16 T cell receptor beta chains in this list originate from one sample, sequenced in a study of blood T cell repertoires in COVID-19 (dated by TCRdb to 2019 to 2021). Library generation was performed with the immunoSEQ multiplex PCR assay. Imported from immuneACCESS, the table was reduced by TCRdb to in-frame sequences with V and J called. These copies leave out some clones; in studies compared against another copy, an unresolved V gene accounts for under half, and the cause of the remainder is not known. The sample table holds 150,000 to 200,000 clones, of which roughly nine tenths were seen once. Clones ranked in the top ten supply roughly 7% of the sample. Sequenced input: peripheral blood. These receptors were collected from a woman over 75 in a cohort sampled during active or convalescent COVID-19.

The genes are TRBV5-1 and TRBJ2-1, with 14 bases fitting TRBD2. The ends lost 4 bases at V and 7 bases at J; junction bases unmatched: 4. The CDR3 totals 15 residues. Germline lookup yields CDR1 SGHRS and CDR2 YFSETQ. For the CDR3, the DNA is TGCGCCAGCAGCCAGACTAGCGGGAGGGTAAATGAGCAGTTCTTC. Translation: CASSQTSGRVNEQFF.

The V gene is TRBV5-6, the J gene TRBJ2-2, with D perhaps matching TRBD2 (6 bases). The germline V and J ends were trimmed by 0 bases and 2 bases, with 8 bases remaining between them. Germline lookup yields CDR1 SGHDT and CDR2 YYEEEE. The CDR3 contains 15 residues. Here the CDR3 reads CASSLVAGNTGELFF. CDR3 nucleotides: TGTGCCAGCAGCTTGGTGGCGGGAAACACCGGGGAGCTGTTTTTT.

The chain recombines TRBV2 with TRBJ1-5, with D possibly matching TRBD1 (6 bases). V was trimmed by 6 bases and J by 1 base, leaving 7 bases between them. This CDR3 region has 13 residues. CDR1 is SNHLY, CDR2 FYNNEI, per germline. In DNA form, the CDR3 reads TGTGCCAGCAGGGACAGCAGCAATCAGCCCCAGCATTTT. This encodes CASRDSSNQPQHF.

The V gene is TRBV28, the J gene TRBJ2-4; 9 nucleotides agree with TRBD1. The CDR3 contains 14 residues. CDR1 is MDHEN, CDR2 SYDVKM, per germline. Germline trimming cut 7 bases from V and 11 bases from J; bases unmatched to any gene: 12. CDR3 sequence reads: CASIGDRVGKLQYF. The CDR3 DNA reads as TGTGCCAGCATCGGGGACAGGGTGGGAAAACTTCAGTACTTC.

This clone was found a few times. Other nucleotide sequences from this sample produce the same CDR3. The V call is TRBV9, the J call TRBJ1-5; unclear D gene. The germline V gene encodes CDR1 SGDLS and CDR2 YYNGEE. The CDR3 totals 14 residues. V lost 0 bases, J lost 0 bases, and 4 bases lay in between. CDR3 loop: CASSVDGSNQPQHF. The CDR3 DNA sequence: TGTGCCAGCAGCGTAGACGGTAGCAATCAGCCCCAGCATTTT.

The V gene is TRBV24-1, the J gene TRBJ2-6; 7 bases agree with TRBD1. With V trimmed by 3 bases and J by 0 bases, 4 bases remained unmatched. The CDR3 runs 17 residues. Germline-derived CDR1 and CDR2 are KGHDR and SFDVKD. CDR3 in DNA: TGTGCCACCAGTGATACTCCAGGGGGCTCTGGGGCCAACGTCCTGACTTTC. As protein: CATSDTPGGSGANVLTF.

This chain uses TRBV6-5 with TRBJ2-1; D might be TRBD2 (6 bases). Germline CDR1 reads MNHEY; CDR2 reads SVGAGI. V lost 3 bases and J lost 5, with 14 bases in between. This CDR3 has 15 residues. CDR3 sequence reads: CASSYVPSAHNEQFF. In DNA, the CDR3 is TGTGCCAGCAGTTATGTCCCTAGCGCCCACAATGAGCAGTTCTTC.

This rearrangement joins TRBV19 to TRBJ2-5; D perhaps matches TRBD2 (6 bases). Germline CDR1 LNHDA, CDR2 SQIVND (reference sequence). The CDR3 consists of 14 residues. The V and J ends lost 2 bases and 2 bases respectively, with 9 bases between them. The CDR3 protein is CASSIRRGQETQYF. CDR3 coding DNA: TGTGCCAGTAGTATACGGCGGGGACAAGAGACCCAGTACTTC.

This chain links TRBV4-2 with TRBJ2-1, with a tentative D call TRBD2 (6 bases). V was clipped by 4 bases and J by 7 bases, with 23 bases between them. Germline assignment: CDR1 LGHNA and CDR2 YNFKEQ. The CDR3 contains 17 residues. The CDR3 coding sequence is TGTGCCAGCAGCCTTCCGGGGACGGGAGATGCATTTAATGAGCAGTTCTTC. It translates to CASSLPGTGDAFNEQFF.

This rearrangement joins TRBV18 to TRBJ1-6, with 9 bases fitting TRBD1. Trimming at V came to 2 bases and at J to 3 bases, leaving 8 bases not matched to a gene. The CDR3 loop spans 18 amino acids. Germline CDR1 and CDR2: KGHSH and LQKENI. The CDR3 nucleotides read TGTGCCAGCTCACCAGTGACAGGGGGAATCAACTATAATTCACCCCTCCACTTT. Translated: CASSPVTGGINYNSPLHF.

The CDR3 nucleotides read TGTGCCAGCAGTGAATCGGGGGTTTACGAGCAGTACGTC. Residues: CASSESGVYEQYV. The chain has TRBV6-1 and TRBJ2-7; possibly TRBD2 for D (6 bases). The germline gives CDR1 MNHNS, CDR2 SASEGT. The CDR3 is made up of 13 amino acids. V lost 2 bases and J lost 4, with 9 bases in between.

The V gene is TRBV15, the J gene TRBJ2-2; a possible D gene is TRBD1 (6 bases). CDR1 is LNHNV, CDR2 YYDKDF, per germline (reference sequence). This CDR3 spans 18 amino acids. Trimming shortened V by 8 bases and J by 5 bases, and 27 bases separated the two germline ends. CDR3 bases: TGTGCCACCCCCGCCCCCGGGACATCAAATCCCTTTACCGGGGAGCTGTTTTTT. This translates into CATPAPGTSNPFTGELFF.

This clone appeared a single time. The chain recombines TRBV19 with TRBJ2-3; 10 bases line up with TRBD1. CDR3 size: 15 residues. J was trimmed by 3 bases and V by 5 bases; bases with no gene match: 5. The germline gives CDR1 LNHDA, CDR2 SQIVND (reference sequence). CDR3 residues: CASSVGQGVTDTQYF. DNA for the CDR3: TGTGCCAGTAGTGTCGGACAGGGGGTTACAGATACGCAGTATTTT.

This sequence joins TRBV6-5 and TRBJ1-3; a possible D gene is TRBD1 (5 bases). V was trimmed by 7 bases and J by 2 bases, leaving 12 bases between them. CDR1 is MNHEY, CDR2 SVGAGI, per germline. The CDR3 consists of 14 residues. The CDR3 nucleotides are TGTGCCAGCACCCGCGGGGGGGCTGGAAACACCATATATTTT. Protein product: CASTRGGAGNTIYF.

The V call is TRBV27, the J call TRBJ1-5; TRBD1 might be the D (5 bases). CDR1 and CDR2 (germline): MNHEY, SMNVEV (reference sequence). The CDR3 runs 15 residues. Trimming removed 0 bases from V and 3 bases from J, with 9 bases in between. The DNA for the CDR3 is TGTGCCAGCAGTTTATCAGGGGAGGCCAATCAGCCCCAGCATTTT. This translates into CASSLSGEANQPQHF.

The chain couples TRBV9 to TRBJ2-1; tentatively, D is TRBD2 (5 bases). Looked up from germline, CDR1 is SGDLS and CDR2 is YYNGEE. This CDR3 spans 14 amino acids. The V end lost 4 bases, the J end lost 8 bases, and 16 bases lay between the germline ends. The CDR3 region is CASSFTAGGDEQFF. The CDR3 DNA reads TGTGCCAGCAGCTTTACGGCGGGCGGCGATGAGCAGTTCTTC.